Sequencing of this T cell receptor (beta chain) was carried out in a study of fetal regulatory T cell absence and autoimmunity. Study-wide findings and caveats: The oligoclonal enrichment was interpreted as supporting antigen-driven pancreatic autoimmunity before birth in IPEX syndrome.

As regards this clone: Its antigen remains unidentified. Because the CDR3's place on the DNA is in doubt, the DNA is left out and the CDR3 is given as listed by TCRdb.

With termini counted, the CDR3 has 24 amino acids. Germline V lookup: CDR1 LNHDA, CDR2 SQIVND (reference sequence). Data came from immunoSEQ multiplex PCR; TCRdb stores just in-frame clones and leaves some out. Of about 46,000 clones listed, about four fifths are singletons. The receptor was isolated from a newborn boy with IPEX syndrome. The chain has TRBV19 and TRBJ1-2. Material for sequencing was cord blood. The CDR3 protein is CASSPHPDGLTMATPSRLNYGYTF.